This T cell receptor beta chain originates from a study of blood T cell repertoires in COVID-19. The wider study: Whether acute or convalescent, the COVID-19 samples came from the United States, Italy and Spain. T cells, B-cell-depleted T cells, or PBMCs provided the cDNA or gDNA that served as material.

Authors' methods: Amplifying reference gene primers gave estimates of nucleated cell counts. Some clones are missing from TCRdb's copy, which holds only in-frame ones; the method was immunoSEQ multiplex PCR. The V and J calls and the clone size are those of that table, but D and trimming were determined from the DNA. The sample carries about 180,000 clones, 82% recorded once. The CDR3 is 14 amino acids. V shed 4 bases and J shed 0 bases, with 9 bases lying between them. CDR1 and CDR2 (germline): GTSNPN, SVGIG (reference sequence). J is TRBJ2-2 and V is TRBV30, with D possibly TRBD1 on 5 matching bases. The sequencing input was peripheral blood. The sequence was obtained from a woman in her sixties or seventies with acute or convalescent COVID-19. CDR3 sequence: CAWTQGANTGELFF. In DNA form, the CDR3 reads TGTGCCTGGACCCAAGGGGCGAACACCGGGGAGCTGTTTTTT.